This T cell receptor (beta chain) appears in the sequencing data of a study of blood T cells in healthy people across ages. Regarding the study as a whole: In long-lived donors, naive CD4+ cell counts and diversity exceeded those of aged donors.

This clonotype was observed a single time. Its antigen is undetermined. Alongside a J-beta primer mix, a sample-barcoded 5' primer served in a second PCR lasting roughly 6 to 12 cycles. TCRdb fed the 5' RACE reads into MiXCR, producing one record per CDR3 protein. Of 600,000 or so distinct CDR3 sequences listed, 40% to 55% are singletons. Trimming removed 2 bases from V and 7 bases from J; junction bases left unmatched: 9. There are 16 residues in the CDR3. Healthy Caucasian individuals from Russia aged about 6 to 100 served as donors. Sequences were obtained from blood. The chain employs TRBV12-3 or TRBV12-4 and TRBJ2-7; 12 nucleotides align to TRBD2. This sequence originates from an elderly man in good health. CDR3 DNA sequence: TGTGCCAGCAGTTTAAGGGCTAGCGGGGGGGCGTCTGAGCAGTACTTC. Translated, it gives CASSLRASGGASEQYF.